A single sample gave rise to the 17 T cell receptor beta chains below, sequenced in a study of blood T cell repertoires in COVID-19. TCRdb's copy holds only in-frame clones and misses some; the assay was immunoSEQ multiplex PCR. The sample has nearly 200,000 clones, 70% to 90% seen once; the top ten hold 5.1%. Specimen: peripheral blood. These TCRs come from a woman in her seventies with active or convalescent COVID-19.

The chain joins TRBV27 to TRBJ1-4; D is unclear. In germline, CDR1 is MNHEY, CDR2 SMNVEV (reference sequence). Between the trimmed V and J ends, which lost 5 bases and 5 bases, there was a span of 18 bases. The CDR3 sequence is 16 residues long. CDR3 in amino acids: CASSPLSVTINEKLFF. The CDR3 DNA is TGTGCCAGCAGTCCGCTATCCGTTACGATAAATGAAAAACTGTTTTTT.

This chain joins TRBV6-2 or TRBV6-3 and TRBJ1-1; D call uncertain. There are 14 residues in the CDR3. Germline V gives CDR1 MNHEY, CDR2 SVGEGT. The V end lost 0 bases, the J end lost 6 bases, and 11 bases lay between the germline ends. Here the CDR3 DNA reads TGTGCCAGCAGTTACTCGACGGTGAGGGCTGAAGCTTTCTTT. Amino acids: CASSYSTVRAEAFF.

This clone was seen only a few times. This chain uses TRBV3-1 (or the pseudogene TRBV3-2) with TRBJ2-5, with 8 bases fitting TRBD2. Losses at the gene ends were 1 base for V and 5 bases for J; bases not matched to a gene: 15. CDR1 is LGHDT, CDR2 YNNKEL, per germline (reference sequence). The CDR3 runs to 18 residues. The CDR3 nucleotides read TGTGCCAGCAGCCAAGGAAATCGGGCGGGAGGAGGTGGGGAGACCCAGTACTTC. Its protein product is CASSQGNRAGGGGETQYF.

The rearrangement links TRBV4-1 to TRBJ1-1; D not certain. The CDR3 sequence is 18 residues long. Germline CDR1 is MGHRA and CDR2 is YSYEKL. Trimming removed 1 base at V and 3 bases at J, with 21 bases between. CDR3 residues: CASSQALTGQGLHTEAFF. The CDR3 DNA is TGCGCCAGCAGCCAAGCCCTGACTGGCCAAGGCCTACACACTGAAGCTTTCTTT.

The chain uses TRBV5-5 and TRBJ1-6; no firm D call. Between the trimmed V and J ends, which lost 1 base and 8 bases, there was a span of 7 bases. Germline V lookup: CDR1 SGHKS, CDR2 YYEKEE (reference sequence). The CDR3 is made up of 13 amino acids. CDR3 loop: CASSLIEDSPLHF. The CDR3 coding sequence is TGTGCCAGCAGCTTGATAGAGGATTCACCCCTCCACTTT. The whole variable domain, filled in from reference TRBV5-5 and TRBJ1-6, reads DAGVTQSPTHLIKTRGQQVTLRCSPISGHKSVSWYQQVLGQGPQFIFQYYEKEERGRGNFPDRFSARQFPNYSSELNVNALLLGDSALYLCASSLIEDSPLHFGNGTRLTVT.

CDR3 DNA sequence: TGTGCCAGCAGTAACATGAGGATTTCTAACTATGGCTACACCTTC. Translating gives CASSNMRISNYGYTF. The chain couples TRBV2 to TRBJ1-2, with D unresolved. The CDR3 spans 15 residues. Trimming pared 5 bases from V and 0 bases from J, leaving 13 bases between. Germline CDR1 reads SNHLY; CDR2 reads FYNNEI. Drawing the rest from reference TRBV2 and TRBJ1-2, the complete variable domain is EPEVTQTPSHQVTQMGQEVILRCVPISNHLYFYWYRQILGQKVEFLVSFYNNEISEKSEIFDDQFSVERPDGSNFTLKIRSTKLEDSAMYFCASSNMRISNYGYTFGSGTRLTVV.

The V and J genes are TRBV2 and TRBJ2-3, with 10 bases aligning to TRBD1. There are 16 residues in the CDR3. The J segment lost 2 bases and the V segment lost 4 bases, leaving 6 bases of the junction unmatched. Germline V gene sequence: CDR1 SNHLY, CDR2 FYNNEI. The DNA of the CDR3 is TGTGCCAGCAGTGCGTTGACAGGGGGCAACACAGATACGCAGTATTTT. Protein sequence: CASSALTGGNTDTQYF. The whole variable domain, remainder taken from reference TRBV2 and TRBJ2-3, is EPEVTQTPSHQVTQMGQEVILRCVPISNHLYFYWYRQILGQKVEFLVSFYNNEISEKSEIFDDQFSVERPDGSNFTLKIRSTKLEDSAMYFCASSALTGGNTDTQYFGPGTRLTVL.

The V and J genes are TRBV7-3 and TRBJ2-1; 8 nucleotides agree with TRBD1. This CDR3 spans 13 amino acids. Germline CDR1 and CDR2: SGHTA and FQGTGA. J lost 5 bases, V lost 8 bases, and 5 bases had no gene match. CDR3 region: CASSRGLDNEQFF. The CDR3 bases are TGTGCCAGCTCCAGGGGGCTCGACAATGAGCAGTTCTTC.

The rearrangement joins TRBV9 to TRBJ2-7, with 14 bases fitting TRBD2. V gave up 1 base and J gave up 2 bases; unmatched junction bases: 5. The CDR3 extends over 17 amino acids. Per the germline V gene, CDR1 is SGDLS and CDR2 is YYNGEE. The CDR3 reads CASSVSGTSGSPYEQYF. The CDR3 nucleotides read TGTGCCAGCAGCGTATCTGGGACTAGCGGGAGCCCCTACGAGCAGTACTTC.

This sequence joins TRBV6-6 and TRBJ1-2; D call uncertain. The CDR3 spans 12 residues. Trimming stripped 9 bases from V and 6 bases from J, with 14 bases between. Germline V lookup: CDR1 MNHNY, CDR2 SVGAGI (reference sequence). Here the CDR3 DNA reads TGTGCCAGTTTTCGGAGTGTGGATGGCTACACCTTC. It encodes CASFRSVDGYTF.

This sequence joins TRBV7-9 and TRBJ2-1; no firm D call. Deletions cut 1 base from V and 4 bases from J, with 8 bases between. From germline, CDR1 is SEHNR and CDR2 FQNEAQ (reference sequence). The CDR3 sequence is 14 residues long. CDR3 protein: CASSLGREYNEQFF. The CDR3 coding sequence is TGTGCCAGCAGCTTAGGTAGAGAATACAATGAGCAGTTCTTC.

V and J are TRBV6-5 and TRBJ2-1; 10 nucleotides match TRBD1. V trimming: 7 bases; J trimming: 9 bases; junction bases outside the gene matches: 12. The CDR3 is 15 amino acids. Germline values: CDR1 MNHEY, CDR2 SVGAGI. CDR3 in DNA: TGTGCCAGCACCGACAGGGGGCTAAGCATTGTTGAGCAGTTCTTC. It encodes CASTDRGLSIVEQFF.

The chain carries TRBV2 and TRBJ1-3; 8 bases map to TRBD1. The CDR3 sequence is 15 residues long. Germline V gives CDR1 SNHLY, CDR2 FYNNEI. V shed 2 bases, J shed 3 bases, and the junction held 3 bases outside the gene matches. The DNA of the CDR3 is TGTGCCAGCAGTGAACGGGACAGGCATGGAAACACCATATATTTT. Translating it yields CASSERDRHGNTIYF.

This CDR3 reads CAISESTLKNTEAFF. CDR3 DNA: TGTGCCATCAGTGAGTCGACACTCAAGAACACTGAAGCTTTCTTT. The V gene is TRBV10-3, the J gene TRBJ1-1, with unresolved D. Germline assignment: CDR1 ENHRY and CDR2 SYGVKD. The V and J ends lost 0 bases and 1 base respectively, with 9 bases between them. This CDR3 has 15 amino acids.

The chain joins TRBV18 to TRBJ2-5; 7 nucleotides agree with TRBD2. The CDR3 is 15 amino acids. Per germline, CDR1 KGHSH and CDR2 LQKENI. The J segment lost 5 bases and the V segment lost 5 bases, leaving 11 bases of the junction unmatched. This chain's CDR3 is CASSSLSGAGETQYF. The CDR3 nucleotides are TGTGCCAGCTCATCCCTGAGCGGGGCGGGGGAGACCCAGTACTTC. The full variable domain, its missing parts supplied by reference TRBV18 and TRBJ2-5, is NAGVMQNPRHLVRRRGQEARLRCSPMKGHSHVYWYRQLPEEGLKFMVYLQKENIIDESGMPKERFSAEFPKEGPSILRIQQVVRGDSAAYFCASSSLSGAGETQYFGPGTRLLVL.

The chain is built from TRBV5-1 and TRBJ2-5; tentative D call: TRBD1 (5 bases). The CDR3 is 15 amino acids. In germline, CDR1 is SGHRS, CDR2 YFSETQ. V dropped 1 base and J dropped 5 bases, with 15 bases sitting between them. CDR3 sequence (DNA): TGCGCCAGCAGCTTGTTAGGTCAGGGTAGGGAGACCCAGTACTTC. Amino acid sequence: CASSLLGQGRETQYF.

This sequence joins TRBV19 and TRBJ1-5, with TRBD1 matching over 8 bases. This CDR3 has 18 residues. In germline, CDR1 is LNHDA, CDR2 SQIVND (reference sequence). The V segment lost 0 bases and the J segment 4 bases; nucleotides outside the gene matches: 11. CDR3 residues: CASSIDLARGPRNQPQHF. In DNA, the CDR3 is TGTGCCAGTAGTATAGATCTGGCCAGGGGGCCGAGAAATCAGCCCCAGCATTTT.